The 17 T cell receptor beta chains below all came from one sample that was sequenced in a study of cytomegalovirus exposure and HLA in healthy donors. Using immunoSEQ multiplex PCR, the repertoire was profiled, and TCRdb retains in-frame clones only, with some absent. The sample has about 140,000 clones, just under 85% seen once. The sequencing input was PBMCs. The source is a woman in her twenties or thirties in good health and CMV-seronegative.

For the CDR3, the DNA is TGTGCCAGCAGCTTAGATTTCCGGGGGGGCCAGACAGATACGCAGTATTTT. It specifies CASSLDFRGGQTDTQYF. The chain recombines TRBV7-2 with TRBJ2-3; 8 bases are shared with TRBD2. The CDR3 runs 17 residues. Trimming took 1 base from V and 3 from J; bases not matched to a gene: 9. Germline lookup yields CDR1 SGHTA and CDR2 FQGNSA.

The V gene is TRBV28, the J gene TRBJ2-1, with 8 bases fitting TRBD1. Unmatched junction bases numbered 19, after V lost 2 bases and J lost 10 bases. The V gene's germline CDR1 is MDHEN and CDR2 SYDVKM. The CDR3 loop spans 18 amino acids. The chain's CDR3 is CASSLIVRDRGSLREQFF. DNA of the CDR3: TGTGCCAGCAGTTTAATAGTTCGAGACAGGGGTTCCCTGAGGGAGCAGTTCTTC.

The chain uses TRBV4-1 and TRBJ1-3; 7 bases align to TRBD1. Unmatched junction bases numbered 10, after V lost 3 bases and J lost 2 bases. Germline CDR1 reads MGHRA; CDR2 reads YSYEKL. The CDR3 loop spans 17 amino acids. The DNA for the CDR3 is TGCGCCAGCAGCCAGGACCAAACAGGGGTGGCTGGAAACACCATATATTTT. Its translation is CASSQDQTGVAGNTIYF.

The CDR3 DNA sequence: TGCGCCAGCAGTAGTCAGGGACAGCAAGAGACCCAGTACTTC. It is translated as CASSSQGQQETQYF. This rearrangement joins TRBV5-1 to TRBJ2-5; 7 bases are a match to TRBD1. J lost 2 bases, V lost 5 bases, and 6 bases had no gene match. CDR3 length equals 14 residues. CDR1 and CDR2 (germline): SGHRS, YFSETQ.

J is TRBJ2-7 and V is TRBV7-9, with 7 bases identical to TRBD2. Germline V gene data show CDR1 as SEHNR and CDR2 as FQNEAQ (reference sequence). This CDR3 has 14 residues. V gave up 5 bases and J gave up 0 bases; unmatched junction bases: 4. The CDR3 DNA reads TGTGCCAGCAGCCCCGGGGGGTCCTCCTACGAGCAGTACTTC. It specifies CASSPGGSSYEQYF. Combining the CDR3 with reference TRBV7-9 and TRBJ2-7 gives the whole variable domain DTGVSQNPRHKITKRGQNVTFRCDPISEHNRLYWYRQTLGQGPEFLTYFQNEAQLEKSRLLSDRFSAERPKGSFSTLEIQRTEQGDSAMYLCASSPGGSSYEQYFGPGTRLTVT.

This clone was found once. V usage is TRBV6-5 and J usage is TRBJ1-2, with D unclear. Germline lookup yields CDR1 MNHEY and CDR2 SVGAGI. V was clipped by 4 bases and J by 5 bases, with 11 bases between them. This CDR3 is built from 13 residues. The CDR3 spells CASSFAGFYGYTF. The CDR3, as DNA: TGTGCCAGCAGTTTCGCGGGGTTTTATGGCTACACCTTC.

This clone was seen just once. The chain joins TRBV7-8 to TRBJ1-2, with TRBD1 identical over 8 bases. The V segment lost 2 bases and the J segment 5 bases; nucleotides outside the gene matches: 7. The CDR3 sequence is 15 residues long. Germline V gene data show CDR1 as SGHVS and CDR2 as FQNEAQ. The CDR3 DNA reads TGTGCCAGCAGCTTACTTTTGGACAGGGTGTATGGCTACACCTTC. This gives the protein CASSLLLDRVYGYTF.

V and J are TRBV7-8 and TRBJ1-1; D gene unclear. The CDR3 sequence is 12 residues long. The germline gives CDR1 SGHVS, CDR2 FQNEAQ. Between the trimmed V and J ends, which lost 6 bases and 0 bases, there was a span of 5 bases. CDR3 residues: CASSGVNTEAFF. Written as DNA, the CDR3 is TGTGCCAGCAGTGGAGTGAACACTGAAGCTTTCTTT.

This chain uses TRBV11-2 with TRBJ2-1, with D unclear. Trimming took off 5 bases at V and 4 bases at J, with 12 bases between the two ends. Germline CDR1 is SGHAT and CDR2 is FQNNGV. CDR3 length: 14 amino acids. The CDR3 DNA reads TGTGCCAGCAGCCCGAACATCATATACAATGAGCAGTTCTTC. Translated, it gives CASSPNIIYNEQFF. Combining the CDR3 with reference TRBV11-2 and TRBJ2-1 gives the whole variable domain EAGVAQSPRYKIIEKRQSVAFWCNPISGHATLYWYQQILGQGPKLLIQFQNNGVVDDSQLPKDRFSAERLKGVDSTLKIQPAKLEDSAVYLCASSPNIIYNEQFFGPGTRLTVL.

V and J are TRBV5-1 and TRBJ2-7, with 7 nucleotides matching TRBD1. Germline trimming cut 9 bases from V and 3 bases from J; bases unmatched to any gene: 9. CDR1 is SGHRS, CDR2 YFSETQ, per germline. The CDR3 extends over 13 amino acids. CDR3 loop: CAIRQGPVYEQYF. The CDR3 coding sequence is TGCGCCATCAGACAGGGACCTGTCTACGAGCAGTACTTC.

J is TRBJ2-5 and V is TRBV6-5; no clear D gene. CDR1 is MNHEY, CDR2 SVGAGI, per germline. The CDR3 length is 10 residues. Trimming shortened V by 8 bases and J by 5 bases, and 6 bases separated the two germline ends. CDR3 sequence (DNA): TGTGCCAGCTCCGGGGAGACCCAGTACTTC. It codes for CASSGETQYF.

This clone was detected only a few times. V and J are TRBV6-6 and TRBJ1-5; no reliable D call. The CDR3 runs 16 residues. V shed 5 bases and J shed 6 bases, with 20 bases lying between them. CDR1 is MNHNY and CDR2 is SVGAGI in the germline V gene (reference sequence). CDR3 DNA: TGTGCCAGCAGTAACCCTCGAGGGCGAGGGATTCAGCCCCAGCATTTT. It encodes CASSNPRGRGIQPQHF.

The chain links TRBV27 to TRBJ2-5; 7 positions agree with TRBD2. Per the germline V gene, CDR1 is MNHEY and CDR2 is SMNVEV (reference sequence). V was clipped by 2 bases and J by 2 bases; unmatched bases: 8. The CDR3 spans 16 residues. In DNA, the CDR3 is TGTGCCAGCAGTTTAGGGGGGGGAAAAGGTCAAGAGACCCAGTACTTC. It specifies CASSLGGGKGQETQYF.

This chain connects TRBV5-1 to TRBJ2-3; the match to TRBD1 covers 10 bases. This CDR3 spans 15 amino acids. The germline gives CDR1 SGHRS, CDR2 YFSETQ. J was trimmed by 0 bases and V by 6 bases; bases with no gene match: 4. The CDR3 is CASTRDRGSTDTQYF. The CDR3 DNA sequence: TGCGCCAGCACCCGGGACAGGGGTAGCACAGATACGCAGTATTTT.

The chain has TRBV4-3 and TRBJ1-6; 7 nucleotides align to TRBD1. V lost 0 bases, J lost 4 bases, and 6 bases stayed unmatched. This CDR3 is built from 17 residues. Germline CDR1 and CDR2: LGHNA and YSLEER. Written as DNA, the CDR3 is TGCGCCAGCAGCCAAGAAGTTGCGGGACAGTATAATTCACCCCTCCACTTT. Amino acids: CASSQEVAGQYNSPLHF.

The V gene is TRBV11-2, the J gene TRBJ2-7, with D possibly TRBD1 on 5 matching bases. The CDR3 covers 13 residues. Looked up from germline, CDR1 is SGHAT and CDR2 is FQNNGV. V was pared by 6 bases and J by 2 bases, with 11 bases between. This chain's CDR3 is CASSSQAAYEQYF. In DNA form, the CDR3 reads TGTGCCAGCAGTTCACAGGCGGCCTACGAGCAGTACTTC.

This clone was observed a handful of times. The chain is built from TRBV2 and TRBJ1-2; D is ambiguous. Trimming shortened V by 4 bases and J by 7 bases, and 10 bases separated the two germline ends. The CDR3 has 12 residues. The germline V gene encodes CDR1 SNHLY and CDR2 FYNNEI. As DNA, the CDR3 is TGTGCCAGCAGTGTTTTCCGGGGTGGCTACACCTTC. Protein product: CASSVFRGGYTF.